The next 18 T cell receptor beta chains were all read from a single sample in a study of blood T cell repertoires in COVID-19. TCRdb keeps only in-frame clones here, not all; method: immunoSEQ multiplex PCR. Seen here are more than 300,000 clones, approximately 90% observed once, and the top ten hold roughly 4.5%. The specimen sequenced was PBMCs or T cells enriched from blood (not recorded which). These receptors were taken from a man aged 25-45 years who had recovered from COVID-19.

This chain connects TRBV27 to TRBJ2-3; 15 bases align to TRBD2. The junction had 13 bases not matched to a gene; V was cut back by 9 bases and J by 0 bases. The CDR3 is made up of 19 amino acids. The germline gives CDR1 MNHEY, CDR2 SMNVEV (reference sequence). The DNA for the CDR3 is TGTGCCAGTTATACTCCGGGACTAGCGGGGGGTGCTAGCACAGATACGCAGTATTTT. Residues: CASYTPGLAGGASTDTQYF.

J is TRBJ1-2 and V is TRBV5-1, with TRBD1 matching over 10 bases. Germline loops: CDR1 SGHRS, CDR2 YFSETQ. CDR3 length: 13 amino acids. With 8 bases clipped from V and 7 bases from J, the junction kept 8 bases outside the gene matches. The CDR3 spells CASSDRGAGGYTF. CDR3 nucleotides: TGCGCCAGTTCGGACAGGGGGGCTGGTGGCTACACCTTC.

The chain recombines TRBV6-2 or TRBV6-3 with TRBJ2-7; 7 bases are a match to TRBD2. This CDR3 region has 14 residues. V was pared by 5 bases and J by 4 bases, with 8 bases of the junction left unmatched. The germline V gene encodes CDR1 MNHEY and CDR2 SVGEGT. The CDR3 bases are TGTGCCAGCAGTCATGGGAGGGGAGGGTACGAGCAGTACTTC. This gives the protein CASSHGRGGYEQYF.

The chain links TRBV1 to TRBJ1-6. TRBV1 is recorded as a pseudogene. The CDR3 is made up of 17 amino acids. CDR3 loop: CTSSQDGEVVERSPLHF. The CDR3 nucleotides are TGCACCAGCAGCCAAGATGGTGAGGTAGTCGAGCGATCACCCCTCCACTTT.

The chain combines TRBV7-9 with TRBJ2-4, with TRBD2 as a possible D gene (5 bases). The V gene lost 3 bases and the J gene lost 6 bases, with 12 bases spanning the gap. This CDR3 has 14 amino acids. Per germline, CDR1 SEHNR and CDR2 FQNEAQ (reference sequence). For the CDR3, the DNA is TGTGCCAGCAGCTTTGAGGGTGAGGCAAACATTCAGTACTTC. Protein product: CASSFEGEANIQYF.

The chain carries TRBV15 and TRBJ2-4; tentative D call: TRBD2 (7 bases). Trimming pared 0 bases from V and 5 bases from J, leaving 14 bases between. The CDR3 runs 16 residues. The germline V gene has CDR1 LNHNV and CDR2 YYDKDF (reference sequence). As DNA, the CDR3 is TGTGCCACCAGCAGAGAATTCAGGGGAGGGCAAAACATTCAGTACTTC. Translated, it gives CATSREFRGGQNIQYF.

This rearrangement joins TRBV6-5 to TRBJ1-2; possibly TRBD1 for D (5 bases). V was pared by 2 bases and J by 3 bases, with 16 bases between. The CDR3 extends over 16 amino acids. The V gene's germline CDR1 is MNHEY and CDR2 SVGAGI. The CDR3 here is CASSYLQGGGDYGYTF. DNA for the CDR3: TGTGCCAGCAGTTACCTCCAGGGCGGCGGGGACTATGGCTACACCTTC.

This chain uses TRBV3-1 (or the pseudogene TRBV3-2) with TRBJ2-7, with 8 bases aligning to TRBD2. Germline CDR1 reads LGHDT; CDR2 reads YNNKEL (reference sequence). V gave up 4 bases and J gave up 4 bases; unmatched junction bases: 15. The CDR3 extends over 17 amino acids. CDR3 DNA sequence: TGTGCCAGCAGCCCCCCTGGACTAGCCGACGTCCCGTACGAGCAGTACTTC. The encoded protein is CASSPPGLADVPYEQYF.

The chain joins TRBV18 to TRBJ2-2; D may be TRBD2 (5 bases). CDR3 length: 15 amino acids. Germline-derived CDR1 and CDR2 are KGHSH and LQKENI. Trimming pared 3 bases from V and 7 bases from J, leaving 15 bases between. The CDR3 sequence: CASSPYILEDGELFF. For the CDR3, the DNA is TGTGCCAGCTCACCTTATATATTGGAGGACGGGGAGCTGTTTTTT.

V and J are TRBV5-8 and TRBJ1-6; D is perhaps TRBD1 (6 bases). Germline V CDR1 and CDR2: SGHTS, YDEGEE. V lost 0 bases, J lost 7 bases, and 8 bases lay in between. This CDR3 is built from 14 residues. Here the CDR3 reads CASSLARGNSPLHF. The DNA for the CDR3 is TGTGCCAGCAGCTTGGCTAGGGGGAATTCACCCCTCCACTTT.

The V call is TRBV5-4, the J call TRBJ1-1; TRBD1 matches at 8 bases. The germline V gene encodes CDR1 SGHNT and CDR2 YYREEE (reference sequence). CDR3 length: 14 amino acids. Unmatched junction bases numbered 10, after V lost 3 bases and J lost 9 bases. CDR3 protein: CASSSHVPGGQAFF. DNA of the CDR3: TGTGCCAGCAGCTCCCATGTCCCAGGGGGCCAAGCTTTCTTT.

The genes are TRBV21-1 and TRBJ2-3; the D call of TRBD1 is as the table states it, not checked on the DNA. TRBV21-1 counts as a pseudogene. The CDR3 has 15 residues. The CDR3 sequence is CASSYRDRDTDTQYF. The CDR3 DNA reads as TGTGCCAGCAGCTACCGGGACAGGGACACAGATACGCAGTATTTT.

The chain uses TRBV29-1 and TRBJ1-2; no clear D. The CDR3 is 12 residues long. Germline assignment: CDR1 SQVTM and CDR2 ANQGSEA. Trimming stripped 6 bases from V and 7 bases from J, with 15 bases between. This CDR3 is CSVNDNRGGYTF. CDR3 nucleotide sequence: TGCAGCGTGAACGACAATCGGGGTGGCTACACCTTC.

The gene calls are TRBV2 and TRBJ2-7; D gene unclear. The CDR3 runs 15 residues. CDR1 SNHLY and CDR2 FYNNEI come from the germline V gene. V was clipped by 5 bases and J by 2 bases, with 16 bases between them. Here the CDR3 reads CASSSGIQNPYEQYF. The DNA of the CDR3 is TGTGCCAGCAGTTCGGGTATACAAAACCCCTACGAGCAGTACTTC.

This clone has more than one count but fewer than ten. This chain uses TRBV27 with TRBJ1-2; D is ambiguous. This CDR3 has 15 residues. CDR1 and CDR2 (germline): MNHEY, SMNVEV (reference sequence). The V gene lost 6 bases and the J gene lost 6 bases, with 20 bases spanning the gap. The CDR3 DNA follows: TGTGCCAGCAGCTCCGATGGGTTCTTCGGGAATGGCTACACCTTC. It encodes CASSSDGFFGNGYTF.

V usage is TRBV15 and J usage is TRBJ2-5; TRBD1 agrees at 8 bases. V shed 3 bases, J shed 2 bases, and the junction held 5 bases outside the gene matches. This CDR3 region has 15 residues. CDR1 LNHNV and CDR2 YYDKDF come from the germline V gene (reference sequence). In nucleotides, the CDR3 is TGTGCCACCAGCAGGCCTGGGACAGGACAAGAGACCCAGTACTTC. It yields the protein CATSRPGTGQETQYF.

The CDR3 region is CASITPLGDGYRGGNYGYTF. In DNA, the CDR3 is TGTGCCAGCATTACCCCACTTGGCGATGGCTACCGGGGGGGAAACTATGGCTACACCTTC. The chain carries TRBV28 and TRBJ1-2; possible D gene TRBD1, 5 bases. CDR3 length equals 20 residues. Germline V gives CDR1 MDHEN, CDR2 SYDVKM. The germline V and J ends were trimmed by 7 bases and 2 bases, with 32 bases remaining between them.

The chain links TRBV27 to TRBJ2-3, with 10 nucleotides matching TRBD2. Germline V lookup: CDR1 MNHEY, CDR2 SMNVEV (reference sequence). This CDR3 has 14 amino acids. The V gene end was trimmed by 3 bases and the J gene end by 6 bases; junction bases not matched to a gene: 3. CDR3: CASSFLAGADTQYF. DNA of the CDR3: TGTGCCAGCAGTTTCCTAGCGGGAGCGGATACGCAGTATTTT.